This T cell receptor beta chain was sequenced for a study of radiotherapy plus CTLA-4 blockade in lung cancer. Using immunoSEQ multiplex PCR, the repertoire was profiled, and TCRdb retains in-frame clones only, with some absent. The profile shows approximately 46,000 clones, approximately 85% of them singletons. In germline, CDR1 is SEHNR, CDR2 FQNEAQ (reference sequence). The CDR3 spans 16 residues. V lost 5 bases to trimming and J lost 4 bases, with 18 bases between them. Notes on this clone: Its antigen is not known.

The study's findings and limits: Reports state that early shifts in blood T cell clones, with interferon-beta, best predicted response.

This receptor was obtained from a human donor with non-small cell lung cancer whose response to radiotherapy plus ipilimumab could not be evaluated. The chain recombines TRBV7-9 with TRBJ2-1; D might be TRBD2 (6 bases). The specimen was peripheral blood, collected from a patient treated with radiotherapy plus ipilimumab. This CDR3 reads CASSLVGGGEYNEQFF. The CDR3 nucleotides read TGTGCCAGCAGCCTGGTGGGGGGAGGCGAGTACAATGAGCAGTTCTTC.